What follows describes a single T cell receptor beta chain. The antigen is unknown. The data belong to a study of Ad26.COV2.S vaccination and SARS-CoV-2 variants. Across the study: Ad26.COV2.S, an intramuscular injection, was given once or twice 56 days apart. Study results and caveats: Vaccine recipients surpassed placebo recipients in spike-specific TCR breadth. Researchers cautioned that TCR breadth and depth analyses may have underestimated total T cell responses. Vaccinees reportedly had broad spike-specific CD8+ and CD4+ T cell responses.

Germline-derived CDR1 and CDR2 are MGHRA and YSYEKL. V shed 1 base and J 0 bases; nucleotides not matched to a gene: 7. CDR3 size: 17 residues. Measured with immunoSEQ multiplex PCR; TCRdb has only the in-frame clones, and not every one. The sample contains hundreds of thousands of clones, approximately 87% of which appear only once. The treatment here: 19 received Ad26.COV2.S at low or high dose, single or two shots; about five received placebo; per-sample allocation not given. The investigators took samples on day 63 after the first vaccine or placebo injection. The material sequenced was peripheral blood, taken in a trial of Ad26.COV2.S vaccine versus placebo. This TCR was recovered from a person aged 18-60 years who received the Ad26.COV2.S COVID-19 vaccine or a placebo. The chain employs TRBV4-1 and TRBJ2-3; 7 nucleotides agree with TRBD1. CDR3 sequence reads: CASSQVGAQGSTDTQYF. The CDR3 DNA reads TGCGCCAGCAGCCAAGTGGGTGCACAGGGGAGCACAGATACGCAGTATTTT.